This T cell receptor (beta chain) was sequenced in a study of technical replicates of blood from a few donors. This clone came up once. This table comes from immunoSEQ multiplex PCR, and its TCRdb copy is limited to in-frame clones, with some not included. Among approximately 77,000 clones, under 95% were seen once, and the ten largest hold about 0.4%. Trimming removed 3 bases from V and 1 base from J; junction bases left unmatched: 3. Per germline, CDR1 ENHRY and CDR2 SYGVKD. The CDR3 spans 15 residues. The sample taken for sequencing was T cells isolated from PBMCs. The V gene is TRBV10-3, the J gene TRBJ1-1; TRBD1 matches 9 bases. This TCR was sampled from a human donor in good health. CDR3 region: CAISDDRGANTEAFF. The CDR3 DNA reads TGTGCCATCAGTGATGACAGGGGGGCGAACACTGAAGCTTTCTTT.